These 27 T cell receptor beta chains came from one sample sequenced in a study of spatial heterogeneity in lung cancer. Time point reported: sample taken at primary tumor resection. From tumor, nontumor lung or frozen PBMC, whole RNA was taken unsorted for sequencing. TCRdb reprocessed the 5' RACE reads with MiXCR, giving one entry per CDR3 protein. The sample holds roughly 13,000 distinct CDR3 sequences, about 3.9% seen once. The input for sequencing was PBMCs, taken at surgery. The source is a male donor with early-stage non-small cell lung cancer.

This clonotype was seen repeatedly, ten times or more. The size of this beta chain means little, since it is a stray read in a library made for alpha chains. The chain links TRBV7-2 to TRBJ2-5, with unresolved D. In germline, CDR1 is SGHTA, CDR2 FQGNSA. The CDR3 extends over 15 amino acids. V was clipped by 1 base and J by 2 bases, with 11 bases between them. The CDR3 DNA reads TGTGCCAGCAGCTTAGGACCCTTCGGGCAAGAGACCCAGTACTTC. Protein sequence: CASSLGPFGQETQYF.

This clonotype occurred many times. This beta chain is a stray read from a library made for alpha chains; its abundance is not meaningful. The rearrangement joins TRBV7-6 to TRBJ2-6; D ambiguous. CDR3 length equals 15 residues. Trimming took 1 base from V and 4 from J, leaving 8 bases between them. Germline V gene lookup returns CDR1 SGHVS and CDR2 FNYEAQ. The CDR3 DNA is TGTGCCAGCAGCTTAGGTGGATCGGGGGCCAACGTCCTGACTTTC. The encoded protein is CASSLGGSGANVLTF.

This clonotype was seen at least ten times. At one end, the junction sequence differs from germline, possibly due to a read error. Because this beta chain is a stray read in a library intended to capture alpha chains, its abundance should not be given much weight. This chain joins TRBV2 and TRBJ1-2; D possibly corresponds to TRBD1 (6 bases). CDR1 and CDR2 from the germline V gene are SNHLY and FYNNEI. The CDR3 extends over 13 amino acids. CDR3 sequence reads: CASREGQSYGYTF. The CDR3, as DNA: TGTGCCAGCAGGGAAGGACAGAGCTATGGCTACACCTTC.

Notes on this clonotype: This beta chain is an off-target read within a library intended for alpha chains, so its frequency means little. The chain's CDR3 is CASSLTGLAGYNEQFF. The CDR3, as DNA: TGTGCCAGCAGCTTGACGGGGCTAGCGGGGTACAATGAGCAGTTCTTC. This chain connects TRBV7-6 to TRBJ2-1; 9 bases agree with TRBD2. The V gene end was trimmed by 3 bases and the J gene end by 4 bases; junction bases not matched to a gene: 7. There are 16 residues in the CDR3. Per the germline V gene, CDR1 is SGHVS and CDR2 is FNYEAQ.

This clonotype was observed many times. This beta chain appears as a stray read in a library generated for alpha chains; its size is not informative. The chain is built from TRBV4-1 and TRBJ2-1, with 9 bases that match TRBD2. The junction had 6 bases not matched to a gene; V was cut back by 6 bases and J by 6 bases. The CDR3 has 14 amino acids. Per the germline V gene, CDR1 is MGHRA and CDR2 is YSYEKL. The CDR3 is CASSRLAAINEQFF. The CDR3 bases are TGCGCCAGCAGTAGACTAGCGGCGATCAATGAGCAGTTCTTC.

This clonotype was detected a few times. This beta chain is a stray sequence in a library constructed for alpha chains; its clone size is not meaningful. The chain joins TRBV28 to TRBJ2-3; TRBD2 matches 16 bases. The CDR3 is 16 residues long. Germline CDR1 is MDHEN and CDR2 is SYDVKM. V lost 9 bases, J lost 6 bases, and 9 bases stayed unmatched. CDR3 nucleotides: TGTGCCAGTATAAAACCGGGACTAGCGGGAGGGGATACGCAGTATTTT. It yields the protein CASIKPGLAGGDTQYF.

The sample holds many counts of this clonotype. This beta chain lies outside the target of a library built for alpha chains; its clone size means little. J is TRBJ2-5 and V is TRBV6-5; 10 nucleotides align to TRBD2. V lost 6 bases, J lost 4 bases, and 5 bases stayed unmatched. CDR1 is MNHEY, CDR2 SVGAGI, per germline. The CDR3 length is 14 residues. The CDR3 loop reads CASRELAGRETQYF. For the CDR3, the DNA is TGTGCCAGCAGAGAACTAGCGGGAAGAGAGACCCAGTACTTC.

In the case of this clonotype: This beta chain lies outside the target of a library built for alpha chains; its clone size means little. V usage is TRBV11-2 and J usage is TRBJ2-1; TRBD2 might be the D (6 bases). Between the trimmed V and J ends, which lost 1 base and 4 bases, there was a span of 11 bases. CDR1 SGHAT and CDR2 FQNNGV come from the germline V gene. This CDR3 has 15 residues. The CDR3 loop is CASSLATSRYNEQFF. CDR3 nucleotides: TGTGCCAGCAGCTTAGCGACTAGTAGGTACAATGAGCAGTTCTTC.

This clonotype was picked up many times. In a library made to pick up alpha chains, this beta chain is a stray read with a size that means little. V gene TRBV21-1 combines with J gene TRBJ2-1. TRBV21-1 is annotated as a pseudogene. This CDR3 is 15 amino acids long. The CDR3 region has the DNA TGTGCCAGCAGCAAAGCGGGGCTACGCTACAATGAGCAGTTCTTC. This translates into CASSKAGLRYNEQFF.

This clonotype was seen ten or more times. Since the library was made to target alpha chains, this beta chain is a stray read and its abundance is not meaningful. The chain employs TRBV3-1 and TRBJ2-2; D not resolved. The CDR3 extends over 15 amino acids. Germline CDR1 LGHDT, CDR2 YNNKEL (reference sequence). With 0 bases removed from V and 7 bases from J, the gap between germline ends came to 12 bases. CDR3 DNA sequence: TGTGCCAGCAGCCAAGATATGGGTTGGGGCGGGGAGCTGTTTTTT. Its protein product is CASSQDMGWGGELFF.

This clonotype was counted many times. Since it is a stray read in a library aimed at alpha chains, this beta chain has a size that is not meaningful. The chain uses TRBV29-1 and TRBJ2-5; D not resolved. Germline values: CDR1 SQVTM, CDR2 ANQGSEA. V was clipped by 7 bases and J by 5 bases, with 14 bases between them. The CDR3 spans 12 residues. The DNA for the CDR3 is TGCAGCGCCGCGCTCCCCTCGGAGACCCAGTACTTC. This encodes CSAALPSETQYF.

This clonotype was counted at least ten times. The library was designed around alpha chains, so this beta chain is a stray read whose abundance carries little weight. The V call is TRBV6-2 or TRBV6-3, the J call TRBJ2-5; 7 bases match TRBD1. The CDR3 has 13 amino acids. The ends lost 6 bases at V and 3 bases at J; junction bases unmatched: 4. Germline-derived CDR1 and CDR2 are MNHEY and SVGEGT. The DNA of the CDR3 is TGTGCCAGCAGCCGGGACAGCAAAGAGACCCAGTACTTC. Translating it yields CASSRDSKETQYF.

A remark on this clonotype: This beta chain slipped into a library made for alpha chains as a stray read, so its size is not meaningful. The genes are TRBV11-2 and TRBJ1-1; the D is unclear. Germline V gene lookup returns CDR1 SGHAT and CDR2 FQNNGV. This CDR3 has 13 residues. Trimming shortened V by 8 bases and J by 0 bases, and 10 bases separated the two germline ends. CDR3 sequence: CASGRQMNTEAFF. CDR3 bases: TGTGCCAGCGGGAGGCAGATGAACACTGAAGCTTTCTTT.

With respect to this clonotype: With the library built for alpha chains, this beta chain is off target and its frequency is not meaningful. This chain joins TRBV15 and TRBJ2-2; D is perhaps TRBD1 (5 bases). The CDR3 length is 13 residues. V lost 3 bases and J lost 7, with 9 bases in between. CDR1 and CDR2 from the germline V gene are LNHNV and YYDKDF (reference sequence). CDR3 bases: TGTGCCACCAGCAGCAGGGCCGGCGGGGAGCTGTTTTTT. This encodes CATSSRAGGELFF.

This clonotype was recorded many times. With the library built for alpha chains, this beta chain is off target and its frequency is not meaningful. CDR3 amino acids: CASSSGETYEQYF. The CDR3 DNA follows: TGTGCCAGCAGTTCCGGAGAAACTTACGAGCAGTACTTC. The chain joins TRBV5-4 to TRBJ2-7; no reliable D call. Germline CDR1 SGHNT, CDR2 YYREEE (reference sequence). The CDR3 is 13 amino acids. V was trimmed by 5 bases and J by 4 bases, leaving 13 bases between them. Complete variable domain (other parts from reference TRBV5-4 and TRBJ2-7): ETGVTQSPTHLIKTRGQQVTLRCSSQSGHNTVSWYQQALGQGPQFIFQYYREEENGRGNFPPRFSGLQFPNYSSELNVNALELDDSALYLCASSSGETYEQYFGPGTRLTVT.

This clonotype was seen many times. This beta chain is an off-target read within a library intended for alpha chains, so its frequency means little. The J gene is TRBJ2-5, the V gene TRBV7-2, with TRBD1 matching 10 bases. The trim removed 3 bases at V and 5 bases at J, leaving 3 bases unmatched. The CDR3 runs 14 residues. Germline CDR1 reads SGHTA; CDR2 reads FQGNSA. The CDR3 spells CASSLTGGLETQYF. In DNA, the CDR3 is TGTGCCAGCAGCTTGACAGGGGGCTTGGAGACCCAGTACTTC.

In this sample, this clonotype turned up many times. Since it is a stray read in a library aimed at alpha chains, this beta chain has a size that is not meaningful. This chain links TRBV28 with TRBJ1-2; D is possibly TRBD1 (6 bases). CDR3 size: 13 residues. The V gene lost 4 bases and the J gene lost 4 bases, with 10 bases spanning the gap. CDR1 is MDHEN and CDR2 is SYDVKM in the germline V gene. The CDR3 DNA follows: TGTGCCAGCAGTTCTGGACAGACCTATGGCTACACCTTC. Protein: CASSSGQTYGYTF.

This clonotype occurred many times. This beta chain appears as a stray read in a library generated for alpha chains; its size is not informative. V gene TRBV13 combines with J gene TRBJ2-1, with 11 nucleotides matching TRBD2. This CDR3 comprises 15 residues. The V gene's germline CDR1 is PRHDT and CDR2 FYEKMQ (reference sequence). V was clipped by 5 bases and J by 7 bases; unmatched bases: 7. Written as DNA, the CDR3 is TGTGCCAGCAGCCATAGCGGGAGGGCCGGTAATGAGCAGTTCTTC. The encoded protein is CASSHSGRAGNEQFF.

This clonotype was observed many times. This beta chain came through as a stray read in a library set up for alpha chains, and its size says little. The chain links TRBV7-2 to TRBJ2-3; 8 positions match TRBD1. With 1 base clipped from V and 1 base from J, the junction kept 4 bases outside the gene matches. The CDR3 runs to 16 residues. Germline loops: CDR1 SGHTA, CDR2 FQGNSA. In DNA form, the CDR3 reads TGTGCCAGCAGCTTAGGACAGGGGCTCGGCACAGATACGCAGTATTTT. Its protein product is CASSLGQGLGTDTQYF. The whole variable domain, remainder taken from reference TRBV7-2 and TRBJ2-3, is GAGVSQSPSNKVTEKGKDVELRCDPISGHTALYWYRQSLGQGLEFLIYFQGNSAPDKSGLPSDRFSAERTGGSVSTLTIQRTQQEDSAVYLCASSLGQGLGTDTQYFGPGTRLTVL.

This clonotype was counted between two and nine times. This beta chain slipped into a library made for alpha chains as a stray read, so its size is not meaningful. CDR3 amino acids: CAWSQTGIEAFF. CDR3 nucleotide sequence: TGTGCCTGGAGTCAAACGGGAATTGAAGCTTTCTTT. The chain combines TRBV30 with TRBJ1-1; no clear D. V dropped 2 bases and J dropped 7 bases, with 11 bases sitting between them. Germline CDR1 is GTSNPN and CDR2 is SVGIG (reference sequence). The length of the CDR3 is 12 residues.

This clonotype was picked up many times. A library prepared for alpha chains yielded this beta chain as an off-target read; its size is of little meaning. V and J are TRBV6-5 and TRBJ2-3, with TRBD2 identical over 9 bases. J lost 5 bases, V lost 0 bases, and 9 bases had no gene match. This CDR3 has 17 residues. Germline assignment: CDR1 MNHEY and CDR2 SVGAGI. CDR3 residues: CASSYSSPWREGDTQYF. CDR3 sequence (DNA): TGTGCCAGCAGTTACTCGAGTCCCTGGCGGGAGGGAGATACGCAGTATTTT.

In its sample, this clonotype was seen many times. This beta chain slipped into a library made for alpha chains as a stray read, so its size is not meaningful. The chain has TRBV11-2 and TRBJ2-1; tentatively, D is TRBD2 (6 bases). The CDR3 is made up of 16 amino acids. The V gene's germline CDR1 is SGHAT and CDR2 FQNNGV. The V and J ends lost 5 bases and 4 bases respectively, with 18 bases between them. The CDR3 DNA sequence: TGTGCCAGCAGCCCCTCAGCTGGGACTCGATACAATGAGCAGTTCTTC. It encodes CASSPSAGTRYNEQFF.

This clonotype was detected ten times or more. This beta chain is off target for a library built for alpha chains, so its abundance means little. The rearrangement links TRBV28 to TRBJ2-7; 10 bases are a match to TRBD1. The CDR3 extends over 14 amino acids. The germline V gene encodes CDR1 MDHEN and CDR2 SYDVKM. Unmatched junction bases numbered 6, after V lost 6 bases and J lost 4 bases. The CDR3 sequence: CASRPGTGAYEQYF. For the CDR3, the DNA is TGTGCCAGCAGACCCGGGACAGGGGCATACGAGCAGTACTTC.

The sample holds many counts of this clonotype. A library prepared for alpha chains yielded this beta chain as an off-target read; its size is of little meaning. The rearrangement joins TRBV12-3 or TRBV12-4 to TRBJ1-5; perhaps TRBD1 as D (6 bases). The ends were cut back, 8 bases at V and 3 bases at J, with 11 bases in the middle. CDR3 length equals 13 residues. The CDR3 nucleotides are TGTGCCAGCGCGGACAGTTACAATCAGCCCCAGCATTTT. It codes for CASADSYNQPQHF.

To note about this clonotype: This beta chain lies outside the target of a library built for alpha chains; its clone size means little. The chain joins TRBV7-2 to TRBJ2-5; D assignment may be TRBD1 or TRBD2 (5 bases each). V gave up 5 bases and J gave up 4 bases, with 14 bases separating them. The CDR3 spans 14 residues. In germline, CDR1 is SGHTA, CDR2 FQGNSA. CDR3 residues: CASSHPGPGETQYF. CDR3 bases: TGTGCCAGCAGCCACCCGGGGCCGGGAGAGACCCAGTACTTC.

As concerns this clonotype: Because the library targeted alpha chains, this beta chain is an off-target read whose size means little. The chain employs TRBV12-3 or TRBV12-4 and TRBJ2-3, with 8 bases matching TRBD2. J was trimmed by 0 bases and V by 5 bases; bases with no gene match: 7. The CDR3 extends over 16 amino acids. The CDR3 DNA sequence: TGTGCCAGCAGTCGCGGACTAGCCAGTAGCACAGATACGCAGTATTTT. Its translation: CASSRGLASSTDTQYF.

This clonotype was observed many times. In a library made to pick up alpha chains, this beta chain is a stray read with a size that means little. The chain has TRBV28 and TRBJ1-1, with D unclear. Germline values: CDR1 MDHEN, CDR2 SYDVKM. This CDR3 comprises 12 residues. V was clipped by 1 base and J by 4 bases, with 4 bases between them. The CDR3: CASSLLGTEAFF. DNA of the CDR3: TGTGCCAGCAGTTTATTGGGCACTGAAGCTTTCTTT. Based on the CDR3 plus reference TRBV28 and TRBJ1-1, the full variable domain is DVKVTQSSRYLVKRTGEKVFLECVQDMDHENMFWYRQDPGLGLRLIYFSYDVKMKEKGDIPEGYSVSREKKERFSLILESASTNQTSMYLCASSLLGTEAFFGQGTRLTVV.